This T cell receptor beta chain was captured by sequencing in a study of control samples from healthy donors and cancer patients. The data were produced by immunoSEQ multiplex PCR, yet TCRdb's version contains in-frame clones alone and is incomplete. The data contain roughly 100,000 clones, approximately 90% of them seen just once; the ten biggest clones take up about 2.5%. Sequenced material: blood. The sequence was collected from a woman between 18 and 29 years old in good health.

In nucleotides, the CDR3 is TGTGCCACCAGTGATCCTACTCGTCCCCAGGGTACAGAGCAGTTCTTC. Its translation: CATSDPTRPQGTEQFF. The chain has TRBV24-1 and TRBJ2-1; D is perhaps TRBD1 (5 bases). V was clipped by 3 bases and J by 10 bases, with 21 bases between them. Germline V gives CDR1 KGHDR, CDR2 SFDVKD. The CDR3 length is 16 residues.